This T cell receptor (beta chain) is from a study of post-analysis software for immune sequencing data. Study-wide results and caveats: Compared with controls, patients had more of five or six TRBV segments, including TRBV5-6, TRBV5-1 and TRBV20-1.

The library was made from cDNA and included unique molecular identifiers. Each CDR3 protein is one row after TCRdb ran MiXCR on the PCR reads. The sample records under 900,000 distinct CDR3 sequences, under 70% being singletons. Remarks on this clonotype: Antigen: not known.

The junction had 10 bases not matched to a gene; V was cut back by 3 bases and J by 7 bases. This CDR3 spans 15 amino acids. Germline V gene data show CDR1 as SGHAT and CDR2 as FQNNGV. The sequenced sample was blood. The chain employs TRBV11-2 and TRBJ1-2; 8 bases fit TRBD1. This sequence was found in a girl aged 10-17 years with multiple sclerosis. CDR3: CASSLQGASRGGYTF. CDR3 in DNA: TGTGCCAGCAGCTTGCAGGGGGCCTCACGAGGTGGCTACACCTTC.